One sample yielded the 14 T cell receptor beta chains listed below, sequenced in a study of response to subunit inactivated influenza vaccine. TCRdb fed the RT-PCR reads into MiXCR, producing one record per CDR3 protein. This table has just under 250,000 distinct CDR3 sequences, about 12% appearing once. The input for sequencing was non-naive T cells sorted from PBMCs, taken 14 to 15 days before vaccination. The receptors derive from a man between 45 and 60 years old who received an inactivated influenza vaccine.

This clonotype came up many times. J is TRBJ2-1 and V is TRBV19; 7 nucleotides match TRBD1. Germline V gene sequence: CDR1 LNHDA, CDR2 SQIVND (reference sequence). The CDR3 length is 16 residues. V gave up 5 bases and J gave up 0 bases; unmatched junction bases: 7. As DNA, the CDR3 is TGTGCCAGTAGTCCCCGGACAGGCCGCTCCTACAATGAGCAGTTCTTC. Residues: CASSPRTGRSYNEQFF.

This clonotype has only a few counts. The V gene is TRBV29-1, the J gene TRBJ2-7, with TRBD2 as a possible D gene (5 bases). Germline CDR1 and CDR2: SQVTM and ANQGSEA. CDR3 length equals 12 residues. V was shortened by 5 bases and J by 6 bases, with 14 bases between the two germline ends. CDR3 sequence: CSVPQSSGEQYF. For the CDR3, the DNA is TGCAGCGTTCCCCAGTCAAGCGGCGAGCAGTACTTC.

The CDR3 sequence: CASTRGGRVGDEQFF. CDR3 sequence (DNA): TGTGCCAGCACTAGAGGGGGGAGGGTAGGCGATGAGCAGTTCTTC. The chain links TRBV6-1 to TRBJ2-1; tentatively, D is TRBD2 (7 bases). The ends were cut back, 7 bases at V and 8 bases at J, with 21 bases in the middle. From germline, CDR1 is MNHNS and CDR2 SASEGT. The CDR3 totals 15 residues.

The gene calls are TRBV20-1 and TRBJ1-4; D uncertain. V lost 3 bases and J 0 bases, leaving 5 bases between the germline ends. The CDR3 runs 13 residues. CDR1 and CDR2 (germline): DFQATT, SNEGSKA (reference sequence). The CDR3 DNA reads as TGCAGTGCTAGGTCTGCAACTAATGAAAAACTGTTTTTT. The encoded protein is CSARSATNEKLFF.

The gene calls are TRBV3-1 and TRBJ1-1, with TRBD1 identical over 10 bases. This CDR3 is built from 14 residues. V lost 4 bases to trimming and J lost 4 bases; unmatched junction nucleotides: 3. CDR1 is LGHDT and CDR2 is YNNKEL in the germline V gene (reference sequence). This CDR3 reads CASSLGTGVTEAFF. The CDR3 DNA reads as TGTGCCAGCAGCCTCGGGACAGGGGTCACTGAAGCTTTCTTT.

CDR3 DNA: TGTGCCACCAGCAGGGCGGAAGAGACTTTCGGAGAGACCCAGTACTTC. It translates to CATSRAEETFGETQYF. This chain uses TRBV15 with TRBJ2-5; D remains ambiguous. The CDR3 has 16 residues. Trimming left V 3 bases short and J 4 bases short, with 18 bases between. The V gene's germline CDR1 is LNHNV and CDR2 YYDKDF (reference sequence).

The gene calls are TRBV4-3 and TRBJ2-1; D unclear. CDR3 length: 15 residues. From germline, CDR1 is LGHNA and CDR2 YSLEER. Trimming shortened V by 0 bases and J by 6 bases, and 12 bases separated the two germline ends. DNA for the CDR3: TGCGCCAGCAGCCAAGACAGCCGCCCAGGCAATGAGCAGTTCTTC. Amino acids: CASSQDSRPGNEQFF.

Concerning this clonotype: At one boundary the junction diverges from the germline segment, which might be a read error. J is TRBJ2-7 and V is TRBV6-2 or TRBV6-3; D remains unclear. Germline loops: CDR1 MNHEY, CDR2 SVGEGT. This CDR3 spans 12 amino acids. The CDR3: CVSRRTIHEQYF. DNA of the CDR3: TGTGTCAGCAGACGGACCATACACGAGCAGTACTTC.

This clonotype was seen a single time. The chain joins TRBV20-1 to TRBJ2-5; D remains ambiguous. The V end was cut by 7 bases, the J end by 2 bases, with 5 bases between. Per the germline V gene, CDR1 is DFQATT and CDR2 is SNEGSKA (reference sequence). The CDR3 runs 10 residues. CDR3 in amino acids: CSVIQETQYF. Written as DNA, the CDR3 is TGCAGTGTTATACAAGAGACCCAGTACTTC.

The chain uses TRBV7-6 and TRBJ2-5, with a tentative D call TRBD2 (5 bases). The length of the CDR3 is 14 residues. Trimming cost V 2 bases and J 7 bases, with 14 bases left between them. Germline V gene sequence: CDR1 SGHVS, CDR2 FNYEAQ. CDR3 amino acids: CASSLLAQSLTQYF. The CDR3 DNA reads TGTGCCAGCAGCTTACTAGCCCAGAGTTTGACCCAGTACTTC. The full variable domain, rest sourced from reference TRBV7-6 and TRBJ2-5, is GAGVSQSPRYKVTKRGQDVALRCDPISGHVSLYWYRQALGQGPEFLTYFNYEAQQDKSGLPNDRFSAERPEGSISTLTIQRTEQRDSAMYRCASSLLAQSLTQYFGPGTRLLVL.

This clonotype was recorded at least ten times. V is TRBV4-3 and J is TRBJ2-1; 10 bases are shared with TRBD2. CDR3 length: 15 residues. Germline loops: CDR1 LGHNA, CDR2 YSLEER. The V and J ends lost 2 bases and 3 bases, in that order; junction bases with no gene match: 1. For the CDR3, the DNA is TGCGCCAGCAGCCAACGGACTAGCGGCTACAATGAGCAGTTCTTC. Protein sequence: CASSQRTSGYNEQFF.

The chain joins TRBV27 to TRBJ2-7, with D maybe TRBD2 (6 bases). The CDR3 consists of 15 residues. V was clipped by 4 bases and J by 4 bases, with 17 bases between them. Germline V gene data show CDR1 as MNHEY and CDR2 as SMNVEV (reference sequence). CDR3 in DNA: TGTGCCAGCAGTTCTAGGCAGAGCGGGCCTTACGAGCAGTACTTC. Residues: CASSSRQSGPYEQYF.

This sequence joins TRBV3-1 and TRBJ2-5; D not resolved. CDR3 length: 14 amino acids. V shed 4 bases and J shed 2 bases, with 11 bases lying between them. CDR1 is LGHDT and CDR2 is YNNKEL in the germline V gene (reference sequence). CDR3 in DNA: TGTGCCAGCAGCCGAGGTCCACGGCAAGAGACCCAGTACTTC. This gives the protein CASSRGPRQETQYF.

The chain recombines TRBV20-1 with TRBJ2-5; 7 nucleotides align to TRBD1. The germline V gene encodes CDR1 DFQATT and CDR2 SNEGSKA (reference sequence). The CDR3 totals 12 residues. Trimming at V came to 6 bases and at J to 3 bases, leaving 4 bases not matched to a gene. DNA of the CDR3: TGCAGTGCCATCGGGACAGAAGAGACCCAGTACTTC. Translating it yields CSAIGTEETQYF.